This TCR beta chain derives from a study of CXCR3-negative and CXCR3-positive naive CD8 T cells. Germline-derived CDR1 and CDR2 are SEHNR and FQNEAQ (reference sequence). The CDR3 consists of 13 residues. TRB cDNA libraries were made by UMI-labeled 5' RACE. TCRdb re-called the 5' RACE reads and catalogs CDR3 proteins one per entry, DNA excluded. The sample's table shows roughly 24,000 distinct CDR3 sequences. This rearrangement joins TRBV7-9 to TRBJ1-2; TCRdb returns TRBD1, unconfirmable since there is no DNA. This clonotype originated in a human donor in good health. Some clones in this sample may be carry-over from other donors' samples. Material for sequencing was naive CXCR3- CD8+ T cells from blood. The subset was: CD45RO-CCR7+CD27+CD95- naive CD8+ T cells lacking CXCR3 (TNR3-). CDR3 region: CASRPGVGIGYTF.